The sequence of this TCR beta chain was determined in a study of tumor-infiltrating lymphocytes in primary liver carcinoma. About the study: Every sample contained roughly 3.65 to 8 million productive TCRbeta reads, and these numbers were similar from one tissue type to another.

CDR1 is MNHNY and CDR2 is SVGAGI in the germline V gene (reference sequence). V lost 0 bases, J lost 2 bases, and 8 bases lay in between. The CDR3 loop spans 16 amino acids. The study's findings and limits: It was in tumors, not blood, that the top-250-clone fraction was significantly higher (p = 0.039).

Total RNA amounting to 500 ng was the source from which TCR beta cDNA was made with a constant-region primer. Sequencing libraries for TCR beta derived from three nested multiplex PCR rounds that used slightly modified ARM-PCR. Running roughly 10 cycles apiece, the first two PCR rounds relied on TRBV1-TRBV30 forward primers together with a C-beta reverse primer. TCRdb reanalysed the multiplex PCR reads using MiXCR and keeps one entry per CDR3 protein. Among about 92,000 distinct CDR3 sequences, about 73% were seen once, and the ten largest hold 27%. Co-extraction yielded RNA and DNA from 20-30 mg of unsorted bulk tissue. Infection with HBV was chronic in patients; they were treatment-naive. As concerns this clonotype: No antigen is known for it.

The source of this sequence is a man in his forties with primary liver carcinoma and hepatitis B virus infection. The sequenced sample was tumor-adjacent normal liver tissue. The rearrangement uses TRBV6-6 and TRBJ2-6; D gene ambiguous. This CDR3 is CASSYSMTPGANVLTF. CDR3 sequence (DNA): TGTGCCAGCAGTTACTCGATGACACCTGGGGCCAACGTCCTGACTTTC.